This TCR beta chain was found in a study of cytomegalovirus exposure and HLA in healthy donors. Study-wide results and limits: Using the classifier, cytomegalovirus status was reportedly diagnosed with high specificity and sensitivity. In a later analysis, the majority of CMV-associated beta chains seemingly showed HLA restriction.

A note on this clone: Its specificity is unknown.

There are 11 residues in the CDR3. V dropped 6 bases and J dropped 5 bases, with 10 bases sitting between them. Germline CDR1 and CDR2: DFQATT and SNEGSKA (reference sequence). A multiplex PCR was run with 60 Vbeta primers and 13 Jbeta primers. TCRdb's table, derived via immunoSEQ multiplex PCR, lists solely in-frame clones and lacks some. Of approximately 140,000 clones listed, 80% are singletons. V usage is TRBV20-1 and J usage is TRBJ1-1; weak D call: TRBD1 (6 bases). This TCR derives from a man aged 25-40 years in good health and CMV-seronegative. Source material: PBMCs. Here the CDR3 reads CSARTGTEAFF. The CDR3 DNA is TGCAGTGCCCGAACAGGGACTGAAGCTTTCTTT.